The 4 T cell receptor beta chains below were found in one sample sequenced in a study of cytomegalovirus exposure and HLA in healthy donors. The PCR made use of 60 Vbeta and 13 Jbeta primers. The repertoire was sequenced with immunoSEQ multiplex PCR; TCRdb's copy has only in-frame clones and lacks some. The sample carries approximately 100,000 clones, roughly 80% recorded once. Sequenced sample: PBMCs. These receptors were collected from a male donor in good health and CMV-seropositive.

The chain carries TRBV6-5 and TRBJ1-5, with TRBD1 matching over 7 bases. The CDR3 totals 15 residues. V shed 6 bases and J 3 bases; nucleotides not matched to a gene: 8. CDR1 MNHEY and CDR2 SVGAGI come from the germline V gene. The DNA of the CDR3 is TGTGCCAGCAGCCCTCGACAGGGTTCCAATCAGCCCCAGCATTTT. It encodes CASSPRQGSNQPQHF.

This chain links TRBV6-1 with TRBJ1-4; D is perhaps TRBD1 (6 bases). Trimming took 11 bases from V and 4 from J, leaving 14 bases between them. Germline V gives CDR1 MNHNS, CDR2 SASEGT. There are 13 residues in the CDR3. The CDR3 DNA reads as TGTGCCGAGTCGGGGGGCGGTAATGAAAAACTGTTTTTT. Translating it yields CAESGGGNEKLFF.

The rearrangement links TRBV6-1 to TRBJ2-6, with 7 bases that match TRBD1. Germline V gene data show CDR1 as MNHNS and CDR2 as SASEGT. This CDR3 has 15 residues. The V segment lost 7 bases and the J segment 0 bases; nucleotides outside the gene matches: 3. Written as DNA, the CDR3 is TGTGCCAGCACGACAGGGAGCTCTGGGGCCAACGTCCTGACTTTC. It codes for CASTTGSSGANVLTF.

The rearrangement joins TRBV4-3 to TRBJ2-7; 11 bases map to TRBD1. The V segment lost 3 bases and the J segment 3 bases; nucleotides outside the gene matches: 4. Germline V gene lookup returns CDR1 LGHNA and CDR2 YSLEER. The CDR3 consists of 15 residues. The CDR3 nucleotides read TGCGCCAGCAGCCATGGGACAGGGGGTAACTACGAGCAGTACTTC. It is translated as CASSHGTGGNYEQYF.